The 10 T cell receptor beta chains listed next were all sequenced from one sample in a study of post-analysis software for immune sequencing data (dated by TCRdb to between 2015 and 2017). Summary of the overall study and its limitations: Significantly higher frequencies in patients than in controls were found for several TRBV segments, including TRBV5-6, TRBV5-1 and TRBV20-1.

Library construction relied on PCR. Sequencing was performed on an Illumina HiSeq 2500. Unique molecular identifiers were incorporated into TCR beta cDNA libraries to reduce PCR and sequencing biases. The public reads were run again by TCRdb, first through fastp at Q25 and then through MiXCR, and only productive beta chains were kept. Each entry merges the rows of one CDR3 protein and shows their most common DNA and genes. A total of hundreds of thousands of distinct CDR3 sequences appear in this sample, less than 45% of them only once. The top ten constitute roughly an eighth of the sample. Their cognate antigens are unknown. The specimen was blood. All receptors come from a girl aged 10-17 years with multiple sclerosis.

The J gene is TRBJ2-7, the V gene TRBV11-2; D remains unclear. This CDR3 comprises 14 residues. Germline V lookup: CDR1 SGHAT, CDR2 FQNNGV. Deletions cut 0 bases from V and 3 bases from J, with 9 bases between. The CDR3 loop reads CASSLEPQNYEQYF. The CDR3 nucleotides are TGTGCCAGCAGCTTAGAACCACAAAACTACGAGCAGTACTTC.

Only a few counts were recorded for this clonotype. V usage is TRBV13 and J usage is TRBJ2-3; 8 nucleotides agree with TRBD2. Germline V gene sequence: CDR1 PRHDT, CDR2 FYEKMQ (reference sequence). There are 16 residues in the CDR3. The trim removed 0 bases at V and 2 bases at J, leaving 4 bases unmatched. In DNA, the CDR3 is TGTGCCAGCAGCTTAGGAGTAGCGGGGATCACAGATACGCAGTATTTT. Protein sequence: CASSLGVAGITDTQYF.

The rearrangement joins TRBV2 to TRBJ2-1; D unresolved. The CDR3 is made up of 12 amino acids. Trimming took 3 bases from V and 7 from J, leaving 7 bases between them. Germline CDR1 is SNHLY and CDR2 is FYNNEI. The CDR3 DNA is TGTGCCAGCAGTGACTCTAGGAATGAGCAGTTCTTC. It codes for CASSDSRNEQFF.

V gene TRBV15 combines with J gene TRBJ2-7; D perhaps matches TRBD1 (6 bases). The CDR3 loop spans 16 amino acids. Between the trimmed V and J ends, which lost 0 bases and 4 bases, there was a span of 16 bases. Germline CDR1 LNHNV, CDR2 YYDKDF (reference sequence). CDR3 bases: TGTGCCACCAGCAGAGAAATCACAGGGTATGATTACGAGCAGTACTTC. It is translated as CATSREITGYDYEQYF.

CDR3 coding DNA: TGTGCCAGCAGTCCCCCGGGACAGGGGGCCAAAAACATTCAGTACTTC. Protein product: CASSPPGQGAKNIQYF. The rearrangement uses TRBV6-6 and TRBJ2-4, with TRBD1 matching over 10 bases. The germline V gene has CDR1 MNHNY and CDR2 SVGAGI (reference sequence). With V trimmed by 5 bases and J by 1 base, 5 bases remained unmatched. The CDR3 is made up of 16 amino acids.

A word on this clonotype: At one boundary the junction diverges from the germline segment, which might be a read error. This chain connects TRBV5-6 to TRBJ1-2, with 10 bases matching TRBD1. The CDR3 spans 13 residues. Germline values: CDR1 SGHDT, CDR2 YYEEEE. The CDR3 region has the DNA TGTGCCGGCAGATGGGACAGGGGCGGAGGCTACACCTTC. Amino acids: CAGRWDRGGGYTF.

The table lists this clonotype with a few counts. The chain links TRBV6-4 to TRBJ2-7, with D possibly being TRBD2 (5 bases). Trimming took 0 bases from V and 2 from J, leaving 11 bases between them. The length of the CDR3 is 15 residues. The germline CDR1 and CDR2 sequences are MRHNA and SNTAGT. CDR3: CASSDSKEVPYEQYF. The CDR3 DNA reads as TGTGCCAGCAGTGACTCTAAGGAGGTCCCCTACGAGCAGTACTTC.

This clonotype was detected a few times. V and J are TRBV28 and TRBJ2-7; D gene uncertain. The CDR3 has 13 amino acids. CDR1 is MDHEN, CDR2 SYDVKM, per germline. The germline V and J ends were trimmed by 6 bases and 0 bases, with 9 bases remaining between them. The CDR3, as DNA: TGTGCCAGCAGGCCTGGATACTCCTACGAGCAGTACTTC. This sequence encodes CASRPGYSYEQYF.

This chain uses TRBV10-3 with TRBJ2-7; 11 positions match TRBD1. The V gene's germline CDR1 is ENHRY and CDR2 SYGVKD. CDR3 length: 16 amino acids. Trimming at V came to 4 bases and at J to 7 bases, leaving 12 bases not matched to a gene. The CDR3 bases are TGTGCCATCAGTGCCCCGCGGGACAGGGGGGGTACGGAGCAGTACTTC. As protein: CAISAPRDRGGTEQYF.

Here the CDR3 DNA reads TGTGCCAGCAGCCACGGGACTAGCGGGAGAGGCGAGCAGTTCTTC. This codes for CASSHGTSGRGEQFF. This chain links TRBV6-5 with TRBJ2-1; 14 positions agree with TRBD2. CDR1 and CDR2 from the germline V gene are MNHEY and SVGAGI. Trimming removed 6 bases from V and 10 bases from J; junction bases left unmatched: 8. The CDR3 spans 15 residues.